This T cell receptor (beta chain) is drawn from a study of Ad26.COV2.S vaccination and SARS-CoV-2 variants. As for the study in general: The study gave Ad26.COV2.S intramuscularly, once or twice 56 days apart.

Treatment noted: some 20 received Ad26.COV2.S at low or high dose, single or two shots; five or six received placebo; per-sample allocation not given. Samples were taken on day 63 after the first vaccine or placebo injection. Of note for this clone: The antigen remains unidentified.

Study-wide points: There was reportedly substantial breadth in spike-specific CD8+ and CD4+ T cell responses after vaccination.

V dropped 5 bases and J dropped 7; count of bases not matched to a gene: 19. Germline V gives CDR1 SEHNR, CDR2 FQNEAQ (reference sequence). This CDR3 spans 18 amino acids. Sequenced by immunoSEQ multiplex PCR; TCRdb stores in-frame clones only, minus some. The sample carries some 240,000 clones, around 85% recorded once. The sample was peripheral blood, taken in a trial of Ad26.COV2.S vaccine versus placebo. This TCR derives from a person aged 18-60 years who received the Ad26.COV2.S COVID-19 vaccine or a placebo. V gene TRBV7-9 combines with J gene TRBJ1-2, with 10 bases fitting TRBD1. The CDR3 DNA reads TGTGCCAGCAGCCCTACTTCTGGACAGGGGGAAAGTTTTCTTGGCTACACCTTC. It is translated as CASSPTSGQGESFLGYTF.